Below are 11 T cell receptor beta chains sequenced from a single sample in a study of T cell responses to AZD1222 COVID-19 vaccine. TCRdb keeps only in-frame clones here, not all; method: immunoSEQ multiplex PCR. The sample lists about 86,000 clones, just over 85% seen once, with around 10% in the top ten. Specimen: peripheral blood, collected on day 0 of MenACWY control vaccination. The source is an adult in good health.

CDR3 nucleotide sequence: TGTGCCAGTAGTAAGCCGGGACAGACCTACAATGAGCAGTTCTTC. Translating gives CASSKPGQTYNEQFF. This chain uses TRBV19 with TRBJ2-1, with 7 bases lining up with TRBD1. In germline, CDR1 is LNHDA, CDR2 SQIVND (reference sequence). This CDR3 contains 15 residues. The J segment lost 2 bases and the V segment lost 4 bases, leaving 5 bases of the junction unmatched.

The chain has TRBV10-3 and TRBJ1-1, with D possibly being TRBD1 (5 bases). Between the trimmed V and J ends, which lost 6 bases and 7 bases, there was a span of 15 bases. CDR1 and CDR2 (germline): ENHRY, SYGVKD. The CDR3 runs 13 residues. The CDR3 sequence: CAISDSDQGEAFF. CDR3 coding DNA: TGTGCCATCAGCGATTCAGATCAGGGTGAAGCTTTCTTT.

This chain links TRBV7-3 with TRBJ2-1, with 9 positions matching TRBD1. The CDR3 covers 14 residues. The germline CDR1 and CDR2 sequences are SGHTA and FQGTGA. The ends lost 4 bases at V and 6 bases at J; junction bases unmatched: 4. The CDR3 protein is CASSSRDRVNEQFF. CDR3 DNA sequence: TGTGCCAGCAGCTCCCGGGACAGGGTCAATGAGCAGTTCTTC. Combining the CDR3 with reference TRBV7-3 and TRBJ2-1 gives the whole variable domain GAGVSQTPSNKVTEKGKYVELRCDPISGHTALYWYRQSLGQGPEFLIYFQGTGAADDSGLPNDRFFAVRPEGSVSTLKIQRTERGDSAVYLCASSSRDRVNEQFFGPGTRLTVL.

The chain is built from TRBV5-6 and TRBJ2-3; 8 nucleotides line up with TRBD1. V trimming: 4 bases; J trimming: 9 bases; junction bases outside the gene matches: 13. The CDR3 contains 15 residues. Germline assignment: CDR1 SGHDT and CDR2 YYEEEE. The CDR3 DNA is TGTGCCAGCAGCACAGGGACAGGCCTCAAGGGAACGCAGTATTTT. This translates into CASSTGTGLKGTQYF. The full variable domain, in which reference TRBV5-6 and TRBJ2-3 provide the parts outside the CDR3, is DAGVTQSPTHLIKTRGQQVTLRCSPKSGHDTVSWYQQALGQGPQFIFQYYEEEERQRGNFPDRFSGHQFPNYSSELNVNALLLGDSALYLCASSTGTGLKGTQYFGPGTRLTVL.

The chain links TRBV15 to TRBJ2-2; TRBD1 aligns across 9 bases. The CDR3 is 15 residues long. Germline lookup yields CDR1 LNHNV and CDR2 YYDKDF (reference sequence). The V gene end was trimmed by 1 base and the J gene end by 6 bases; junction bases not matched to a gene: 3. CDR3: CATSRVTGGPGELFF. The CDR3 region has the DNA TGTGCCACCAGCAGAGTAACAGGGGGCCCCGGGGAGCTGTTTTTT.

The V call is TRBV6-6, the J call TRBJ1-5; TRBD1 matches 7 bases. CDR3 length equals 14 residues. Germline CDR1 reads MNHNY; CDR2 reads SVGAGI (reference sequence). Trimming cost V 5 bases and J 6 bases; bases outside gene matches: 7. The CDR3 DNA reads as TGTGCCAGCAGTCAAACAGGGGCAAGTCAGCCCCAGCATTTT. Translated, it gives CASSQTGASQPQHF.

CDR3 nucleotides: TGTGCCAGCGAGCGGAAAACGAACACCGGGGAGCTGTTTTTT. Its translation: CASERKTNTGELFF. The genes are TRBV9 and TRBJ2-2, with D possibly TRBD2 on 5 matching bases. The V and J ends lost 7 bases and 0 bases respectively, with 10 bases between them. CDR3 length: 14 amino acids. Germline V gives CDR1 SGDLS, CDR2 YYNGEE. Combining the CDR3 with reference TRBV9 and TRBJ2-2 gives the whole variable domain DSGVTQTPKHLITATGQRVTLRCSPRSGDLSVYWYQQSLDQGLQFLIQYYNGEERAKGNILERFSAQQFPDLHSELNLSSLELGDSALYFCASERKTNTGELFFGEGSRLTVL.

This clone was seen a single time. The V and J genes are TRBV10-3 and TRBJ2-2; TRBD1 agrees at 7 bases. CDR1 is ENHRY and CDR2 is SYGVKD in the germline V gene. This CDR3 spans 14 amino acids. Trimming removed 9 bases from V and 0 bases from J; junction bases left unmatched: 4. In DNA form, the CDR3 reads TGTGCCATTCGGGACAGCTCGAACACCGGGGAGCTGTTTTTT. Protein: CAIRDSSNTGELFF.

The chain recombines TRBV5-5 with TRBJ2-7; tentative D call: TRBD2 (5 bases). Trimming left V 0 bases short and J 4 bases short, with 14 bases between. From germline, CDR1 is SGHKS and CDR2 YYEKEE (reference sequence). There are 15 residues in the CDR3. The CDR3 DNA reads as TGTGCCAGCAGCTTGGAACCTGGAGGTGGATACGAGCAGTACTTC. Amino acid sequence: CASSLEPGGGYEQYF.

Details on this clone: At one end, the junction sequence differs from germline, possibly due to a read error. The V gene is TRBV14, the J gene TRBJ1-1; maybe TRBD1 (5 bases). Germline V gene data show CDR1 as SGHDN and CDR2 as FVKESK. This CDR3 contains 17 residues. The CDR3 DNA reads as TGTGCCAGCAGCCAAGATCGGGGACGGGGAGCCCCCACTCAAGCTTTCTTT. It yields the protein CASSQDRGRGAPTQAFF.

The CDR3 DNA reads TGCGCCAGCAGCTTGTCCACGACCGACTCTGGAAACACCATATATTTT. Its protein product is CASSLSTTDSGNTIYF. The rearrangement joins TRBV5-1 to TRBJ1-3, with D hard to call. CDR3 length: 16 residues. V was trimmed by 1 base and J by 0 bases, leaving 11 bases between them. The germline CDR1 and CDR2 sequences are SGHRS and YFSETQ.